The 29 T cell receptor beta chains reported below all come from one sample, sequenced in a study of T-cell memory formation after mild COVID-19. MiXCR, applied by TCRdb to the 5' RACE reads, yields one record per CDR3 protein. The data show about 560,000 distinct CDR3 sequences, roughly 20% seen once. Sequences were obtained from PBMCs or a T cell subset sorted from them (not recorded which). The origin of the receptors is an adult woman who had mild COVID-19 (a few samples of this study predate the infection). Cell type and time point are not known.

This chain connects TRBV18 to TRBJ1-1; weak D call: TRBD1 (6 bases). Trimming cost V 3 bases and J 4 bases, with 15 bases left between them. CDR1 and CDR2 (germline): KGHSH, LQKENI. The CDR3 has 15 amino acids. The CDR3, as DNA: TGTGCCAGCTCACCTTCGCAGGGGTTTGGCACTGAAGCTTTCTTT. Translation: CASSPSQGFGTEAFF.

This chain connects TRBV7-9 to TRBJ2-7, with D tentatively TRBD1 (6 bases). The CDR3 is 14 residues long. The V gene lost 3 bases and the J gene lost 4 bases, with 13 bases spanning the gap. CDR1 and CDR2 (germline): SEHNR, FQNEAQ (reference sequence). CDR3 protein: CASSFADRLYEQYF. The CDR3 DNA reads as TGTGCCAGCAGCTTCGCCGACAGGCTATACGAGCAGTACTTC.

The V gene is TRBV3-1, the J gene TRBJ1-2; no clear D gene. The V end was cut by 0 bases, the J end by 7 bases, with 9 bases between. The CDR3 loop spans 13 amino acids. Germline assignment: CDR1 LGHDT and CDR2 YNNKEL (reference sequence). In DNA, the CDR3 is TGTGCCAGCAGCCAAGACCCAGTCCGTGGCTACACCTTC. Translation gives CASSQDPVRGYTF.

This clonotype was seen more than once but under ten times. V is TRBV27 and J is TRBJ2-3; 7 positions agree with TRBD2. The CDR3 is 15 amino acids. Germline trimming cut 9 bases from V and 3 bases from J; bases unmatched to any gene: 12. Germline lookup yields CDR1 MNHEY and CDR2 SMNVEV (reference sequence). CDR3 in DNA: TGTGCCAGTAGCTTCGCGGGAGTAGGGACAGATACGCAGTATTTT. This codes for CASSFAGVGTDTQYF.

This clonotype has just a few counts. This chain links TRBV5-1 with TRBJ2-3; 12 bases align to TRBD2. The CDR3 contains 15 residues. Germline V gives CDR1 SGHRS, CDR2 YFSETQ. Trimming at V came to 6 bases and at J to 3 bases, leaving 5 bases not matched to a gene. The CDR3 protein is CASTRTSGATDTQYF. Here the CDR3 DNA reads TGCGCCAGCACCAGGACTAGCGGGGCGACAGATACGCAGTATTTT.

This clonotype came up a few times. The J gene is TRBJ2-1, the V gene TRBV29-1, with TRBD2 matching 14 bases. This CDR3 is built from 15 residues. J lost 9 bases, V lost 4 bases, and 8 bases had no gene match. Germline V gene data show CDR1 as SQVTM and CDR2 as ANQGSEA. The CDR3 DNA sequence: TGCAGCGTTGGACGCGGACTAGCGGGGGGTGGTGAGCAGTTCTTC. Amino acids: CSVGRGLAGGGEQFF.

This clonotype was recorded a few times. The V and J genes are TRBV24-1 and TRBJ2-1, with TRBD2 matching 7 bases. The CDR3 sequence is 16 residues long. Germline CDR1 KGHDR, CDR2 SFDVKD. V lost 3 bases to trimming and J lost 5 bases; unmatched junction nucleotides: 9. The CDR3 region is CATSDDTGGNHNEQFF. DNA for the CDR3: TGTGCCACCAGTGATGACACGGGGGGTAACCACAATGAGCAGTTCTTC.

This clonotype has only a few counts. This chain uses TRBV9 with TRBJ2-7, with TRBD2 as a possible D gene (5 bases). From germline, CDR1 is SGDLS and CDR2 YYNGEE. There are 15 residues in the CDR3. Trimming took 0 bases from V and 0 from J, leaving 10 bases between them. CDR3 bases: TGTGCCAGCAGCGTAGAGCCGGGGTCCTCCTACGAGCAGTACTTC. Its translation is CASSVEPGSSYEQYF. Together with reference TRBV9 and TRBJ2-7, the CDR3 gives the full variable domain: DSGVTQTPKHLITATGQRVTLRCSPRSGDLSVYWYQQSLDQGLQFLIQYYNGEERAKGNILERFSAQQFPDLHSELNLSSLELGDSALYFCASSVEPGSSYEQYFGPGTRLTVT.

This sequence joins TRBV20-1 and TRBJ1-1; D possibly corresponds to TRBD1 (5 bases). The CDR3 is 14 residues long. V was trimmed by 0 bases and J by 1 base, leaving 9 bases between them. Germline V CDR1 and CDR2: DFQATT, SNEGSKA (reference sequence). As DNA, the CDR3 is TGCAGTGCTAGAGATAGAAGGGGGAACACTGAAGCTTTCTTT. It yields the protein CSARDRRGNTEAFF.

V gene TRBV7-9 combines with J gene TRBJ2-1, with no clear D. Germline values: CDR1 SEHNR, CDR2 FQNEAQ (reference sequence). V was clipped by 1 base and J by 10 bases, with 8 bases between them. The CDR3 totals 12 residues. In DNA form, the CDR3 reads TGTGCCAGCAGCTTAGGTAGCATCGAGCAGTTCTTC. Its translation is CASSLGSIEQFF.

This clonotype has more than one count but fewer than ten. V and J are TRBV5-1 and TRBJ2-7; the match to TRBD1 covers 9 bases. The junction had 3 bases not matched to a gene; V was cut back by 7 bases and J by 1 base. This CDR3 contains 13 residues. Per germline, CDR1 SGHRS and CDR2 YFSETQ. CDR3 sequence reads: CASGTGSSYEQYF. Here the CDR3 DNA reads TGCGCCAGCGGGACAGGGAGTTCCTACGAGCAGTACTTC. Looking up the rest from reference TRBV5-1 and TRBJ2-7 gives the full variable domain: KAGVTQTPRYLIKTRGQQVTLSCSPISGHRSVSWYQQTPGQGLQFLFEYFSETQRNKGNFPGRFSGRQFSNSRSEMNVSTLELGDSALYLCASGTGSSYEQYFGPGTRLTVT.

This clonotype has just a few counts. J is TRBJ2-7 and V is TRBV27, with TRBD2 matching over 8 bases. CDR1 and CDR2 from the germline V gene are MNHEY and SMNVEV (reference sequence). V lost 3 bases and J lost 6; bases outside the gene matches: 10. The CDR3 length is 15 residues. CDR3 amino acids: CASSFASLAGVEQYF. The DNA for the CDR3 is TGTGCCAGCAGTTTTGCCTCCCTAGCGGGCGTCGAGCAGTACTTC.

The chain has TRBV2 and TRBJ2-1, with 7 bases matching TRBD2. Germline-derived CDR1 and CDR2 are SNHLY and FYNNEI. With 7 bases clipped from V and 8 bases from J, the junction kept 8 bases outside the gene matches. The CDR3 is 13 residues long. The CDR3 is CASTLADLYEQFF. CDR3 in DNA: TGTGCCAGCACGCTAGCGGATCTTTATGAGCAGTTCTTC.

The chain employs TRBV12-3 or TRBV12-4 and TRBJ1-3; the match to TRBD1 covers 7 bases. Unmatched junction bases numbered 10, after V lost 7 bases and J lost 4 bases. CDR3 length: 15 residues. The CDR3 DNA follows: TGTGCCAGCACCCGACAGGGCCTAGGAGGAAACACCATATATTTT. Translation: CASTRQGLGGNTIYF.

The chain recombines TRBV15 with TRBJ2-7; D unresolved. The V gene's germline CDR1 is LNHNV and CDR2 YYDKDF (reference sequence). The CDR3 runs 13 residues. Trimming removed 7 bases at V and 1 base at J, with 11 bases between. Here the CDR3 reads CATKKEPSYEQYF. The CDR3 DNA follows: TGTGCCACCAAGAAAGAGCCATCCTACGAGCAGTACTTC.

This sequence joins TRBV6-2 or TRBV6-3 and TRBJ1-2; D uncertain. Germline V CDR1 and CDR2: MNHEY, SVGEGT. Trimming pared 6 bases from V and 3 bases from J, leaving 20 bases between. This CDR3 contains 16 residues. CDR3: CASSLHPTGSHYGYTF. The DNA of the CDR3 is TGTGCCAGCAGCCTACATCCCACCGGGAGCCACTATGGCTACACCTTC.

The rearrangement links TRBV7-9 to TRBJ1-2; TRBD1 matches 7 bases. Germline V lookup: CDR1 SEHNR, CDR2 FQNEAQ (reference sequence). V gave up 5 bases and J gave up 8 bases; unmatched junction bases: 8. CDR3 length: 13 amino acids. This CDR3 reads CASSHRQGLGYTF. CDR3 DNA sequence: TGTGCCAGCAGCCACCGACAGGGTTTGGGCTACACCTTC.

This clonotype showed up just a few times. The chain couples TRBV3-1 to TRBJ2-7; 7 positions agree with TRBD1. The V gene end was trimmed by 3 bases and the J gene end by 2 bases; junction bases not matched to a gene: 7. The CDR3 spans 15 residues. Germline values: CDR1 LGHDT, CDR2 YNNKEL (reference sequence). The CDR3 DNA reads TGTGCCAGCAGCCACACAGGGGAAGTAACCTACGAGCAGTACTTC. The encoded protein is CASSHTGEVTYEQYF.

This chain connects TRBV12-3 or TRBV12-4 to TRBJ1-1; 9 bases match TRBD1. Germline trimming cut 2 bases from V and 0 bases from J; bases unmatched to any gene: 7. The CDR3 length is 17 residues. DNA for the CDR3: TGTGCCAGCAGTTTAAGACAGGGGGTTCTAATGAACACTGAAGCTTTCTTT. Amino acid sequence: CASSLRQGVLMNTEAFF.

This clonotype was counted only a few times. CDR3 protein: CASSLFVWEKRTQYF. CDR3 DNA: TGTGCCAGCAGCCTCTTTGTGTGGGAGAAGCGGACGCAGTATTTT. The rearrangement links TRBV7-2 to TRBJ2-3; the D gene is possibly TRBD2 (5 bases). In germline, CDR1 is SGHTA, CDR2 FQGNSA. The V end was cut by 5 bases, the J end by 9 bases, with 21 bases between. The CDR3 length is 15 residues. Full variable domain (missing parts from reference TRBV7-2 and TRBJ2-3): GAGVSQSPSNKVTEKGKDVELRCDPISGHTALYWYRQSLGQGLEFLIYFQGNSAPDKSGLPSDRFSAERTGGSVSTLTIQRTQQEDSAVYLCASSLFVWEKRTQYFGPGTRLTVL.

In DNA, the CDR3 is TGTGCCAGCAGTGATCCCAGACGTAACACTGAAGCTTTCTTT. Residues: CASSDPRRNTEAFF. The chain recombines TRBV2 with TRBJ1-1; D unresolved. V was pared by 3 bases and J by 2 bases, with 10 bases between. Per germline, CDR1 SNHLY and CDR2 FYNNEI. CDR3 length equals 14 residues.

This sequence joins TRBV12-3 or TRBV12-4 and TRBJ2-3; perhaps D is TRBD1 or TRBD2 (5 bases each). The germline V and J ends were trimmed by 5 bases and 0 bases, with 12 bases remaining between them. CDR3 length: 15 amino acids. The CDR3, as DNA: TGTGCCAGCAGTCCCTTGGGGGTTAGCACAGATACGCAGTATTTT. This encodes CASSPLGVSTDTQYF.

The rearrangement joins TRBV5-1 to TRBJ2-1; D gene unclear. The length of the CDR3 is 14 residues. V was cut by 8 bases and J by 7 bases, with 19 bases left in between. The germline gives CDR1 SGHRS, CDR2 YFSETQ. CDR3 sequence reads: CASEDWAGRNEQFF. The CDR3 DNA is TGCGCCAGTGAGGATTGGGCAGGCCGAAATGAGCAGTTCTTC.

This chain joins TRBV6-5 and TRBJ1-1; no reliable D call. CDR3 size: 14 residues. Germline V lookup: CDR1 MNHEY, CDR2 SVGAGI. V was clipped by 0 bases and J by 4 bases, with 9 bases between them. CDR3 in amino acids: CASSYSTYTTEAFF. As DNA, the CDR3 is TGTGCCAGCAGTTACTCGACCTACACCACTGAAGCTTTCTTT.

The chain links TRBV12-3 or TRBV12-4 to TRBJ1-5, with 7 positions matching TRBD1. The CDR3 has 15 residues. Losses at the gene ends were 5 bases for V and 2 bases for J; bases not matched to a gene: 6. The CDR3 loop reads CASSITGVGNQPQHF. CDR3 bases: TGTGCCAGCAGTATAACAGGGGTCGGCAATCAGCCCCAGCATTTT.

The chain is built from TRBV7-9 and TRBJ2-3, with a weak D call TRBD1 (6 bases). In germline, CDR1 is SEHNR, CDR2 FQNEAQ (reference sequence). V was pared by 7 bases and J by 2 bases, with 19 bases between. This CDR3 comprises 16 residues. CDR3 nucleotides: TGTGCCAGCACCTTCTCCCCAGGGGTCACCACAGATACGCAGTATTTT. Encoded protein: CASTFSPGVTTDTQYF. The variable domain in full, with the rest retrieved from reference TRBV7-9 and TRBJ2-3, is DTGVSQNPRHKITKRGQNVTFRCDPISEHNRLYWYRQTLGQGPEFLTYFQNEAQLEKSRLLSDRFSAERPKGSFSTLEIQRTEQGDSAMYLCASTFSPGVTTDTQYFGPGTRLTVL.

Concerning this clonotype: Compared with germline, one end of the junction differs, possibly owing to a read error. The CDR3 sequence: CSARYQGALNSHLHF. CDR3 bases: TGCAGTGCTAGATATCAGGGGGCCTTAAATTCACACCTCCACTTT. The V and J genes are TRBV20-1 and TRBJ1-6, with 8 bases identical to TRBD1. CDR1 and CDR2 (germline): DFQATT, SNEGSKA (reference sequence). The CDR3 loop spans 15 amino acids.

The sample holds a few counts of this clonotype. The V gene is TRBV6-2 or TRBV6-3, the J gene TRBJ2-2; perhaps TRBD2 as D (6 bases). Germline CDR1 and CDR2: MNHEY and SVGEGT. The V gene lost 4 bases and the J gene lost 1 base, with 13 bases spanning the gap. The CDR3 consists of 16 residues. The CDR3 loop reads CASSSLAVVNTGELFF. CDR3 nucleotides: TGTGCCAGCAGTTCCTTAGCGGTTGTGAACACCGGGGAGCTGTTTTTT.

This clonotype turned up a few times. The chain joins TRBV12-3 or TRBV12-4 to TRBJ2-3; unclear D gene. The CDR3 length is 14 residues. Trimming cost V 4 bases and J 6 bases, with 14 bases left between them. In DNA, the CDR3 is TGTGCCAGCAGTTGGTTGGGCCCTGAGGATACGCAGTATTTT. It encodes CASSWLGPEDTQYF.